This T cell receptor (beta chain) was identified in a study of blood T cell repertoires in COVID-19. As for the study in general: Samples came from the United States, Italy and Spain, spanning acute and convalescent COVID-19.

Authors' analysis steps: It was from reference gene primer amplification that nucleated cell counts were estimated. Profiling relied on immunoSEQ multiplex PCR, and the TCRdb table lists in-frame clones only, not all of them. V and J calls and clone size are given by that table; D and trimming were obtained from the DNA. The sample lists over 120,000 clones, approximately 85% occurring once. Germline lookup yields CDR1 WNHNN and CDR2 SYGVQD (reference sequence). V lost 7 bases, J lost 8 bases, and 15 bases lay in between. The length of the CDR3 is 13 residues. The specimen was peripheral blood. This sequence joins TRBV10-1 and TRBJ2-1, with D possibly being TRBD1 (6 bases). This TCR came from a man in his sixties or seventies with acute or convalescent COVID-19. CDR3 DNA sequence: TGCGCCAGCACGGACAGATCCGGGGATGAGCAGTTCTTC. This codes for CASTDRSGDEQFF.